The clone carrying this T cell receptor (beta chain) was seen many times. The data stem from a study of regulatory T cells in long-lasting Graves disease. The CDR3 totals 15 residues. Trimming cost V 6 bases and J 0 bases, with 11 bases left between them. Construction of TCR beta libraries relied on iRepertoire HTBI primers and on Arm-PCR targeting CDR3 regions. TCRdb used MiXCR to reprocess the multiplex PCR reads, holding one entry per CDR3 protein. This table has roughly 520,000 distinct CDR3 sequences, around 11% appearing once. Time point: newly diagnosed GD, antithyroid drugs for less than 3 months. Making the TCR library involved RNA that had been extracted from PBMCs. The sample was also linked to a second study, of T cells in Graves' hyperthyroidism and ophthalmopathy.

The TCR was taken from a woman younger than 45 with Graves disease. Sequenced here: peripheral blood mononuclear cells (PBMCs), sampled at new diagnosis, from a patient treated with antithyroid drugs. The chain is built from TRBV12-3 or TRBV12-4 and TRBJ2-2; D is tentatively TRBD1 or TRBD2 (5 bases each). The CDR3, as DNA: TGTGCCAGCAGGAGAGGGGATTCGAACACCGGGGAGCTGTTTTTT. This codes for CASRRGDSNTGELFF.